This is a list of T cell receptor beta chains from one sample in a study of blood T cell repertoires in COVID-19. Generated by immunoSEQ multiplex PCR, the TCRdb table keeps only in-frame clones and is missing some. The sample carries some 76,000 clones, just over 90% recorded once. Sample: peripheral blood. Receptors were obtained from a woman between 18 and 29 years old with acute or convalescent COVID-19. CDR3s include the opening cysteine and the closing phenylalanine or tryptophan. Not every row has a clone size; where given, it reads once, few, many or a size class.

j_call v_call clone_size cdr3_aa
TRBJ1-2 TRBV14 . CASSPDRLRGYTF
TRBJ1-4 TRBV27 . CASSLTPGGGGEKLFF
TRBJ1-2 TRBV2 few CASSPTGGGYGYTF
TRBJ2-3 TRBV5-1 . CASRELASTDTQYF
TRBJ2-5 TRBV28 once CASRQGAGGRETQYF
TRBJ2-5 TRBV6-5 . CASKDSGARQETQYF
TRBJ1-5 TRBV19 . CASTGGLPSSQPQHF
TRBJ1-2 TRBV6-6 once CASSSGTANYGYTF
TRBJ2-2 TRBV3-1/TRBV3-2 . CASSQGGGGELFF
TRBJ2-7 TRBV18 . CASSPHGGRGHEQYF
TRBJ2-2 TRBV6-5 . CASKGQADTGELFF
TRBJ2-1 TRBV7-2 . CASSPGLAGDNEQFF
TRBJ2-1 TRBV7-2 . CASSDPSGNHEQFF
TRBJ1-4 TRBV24-1 once CATSPGQGNEKLFF
TRBJ1-4 TRBV5-1 . CASSIRPQGAGEKLFF